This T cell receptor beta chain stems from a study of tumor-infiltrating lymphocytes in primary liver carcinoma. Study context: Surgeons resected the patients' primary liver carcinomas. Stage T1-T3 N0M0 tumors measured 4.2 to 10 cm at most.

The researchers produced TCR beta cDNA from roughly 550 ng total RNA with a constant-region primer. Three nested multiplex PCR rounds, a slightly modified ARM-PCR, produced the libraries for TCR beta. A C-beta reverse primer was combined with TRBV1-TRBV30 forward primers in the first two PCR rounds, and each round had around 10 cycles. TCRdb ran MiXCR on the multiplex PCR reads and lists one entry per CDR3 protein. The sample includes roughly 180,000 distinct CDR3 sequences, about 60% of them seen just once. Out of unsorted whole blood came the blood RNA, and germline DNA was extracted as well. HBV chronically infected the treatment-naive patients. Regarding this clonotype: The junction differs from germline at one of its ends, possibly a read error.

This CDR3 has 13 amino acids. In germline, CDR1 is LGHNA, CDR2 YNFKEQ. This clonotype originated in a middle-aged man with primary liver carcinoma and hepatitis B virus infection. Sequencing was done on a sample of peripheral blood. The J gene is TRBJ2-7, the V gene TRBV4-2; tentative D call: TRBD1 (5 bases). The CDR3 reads CANSQDPQGVQYF. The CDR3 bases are TGTGCCAACAGCCAAGATCCTCAGGGCGTCCAGTACTTC.